A single sample is the source of the 20 T cell receptor beta chains below, sequenced in a study of human T cells and chemical hapten exposure. Time point specified: patch test 3, about 24 weeks after DPC sensitization. Described treatment: therapeutic diphenylcyclopropenone sensitization with weekly scalp DPC. TCRdb redid the calling of the RACE reads with MiXCR, one entry per CDR3 protein. The sample lists about 190,000 distinct CDR3 sequences; about 25% were seen once. The sequenced sample was whole blood, obtained in connection with sensitization to the hapten diphenylcyclopropenone (DPC). These receptor sequences come from a woman aged 40 to 50 with alopecia areata. Some clones in this sample may be carry-over from other donors' samples.

This clonotype showed up just a few times. The chain is built from TRBV7-2 and TRBJ2-5; D possibly matches TRBD1 or TRBD2 (6 bases each). The germline V gene encodes CDR1 SGHTA and CDR2 FQGNSA. CDR3 length: 16 amino acids. Trimming shortened V by 1 base and J by 5 bases, and 17 bases separated the two germline ends. CDR3 in amino acids: CASSLVGAGMWETQYF. The CDR3 bases are TGTGCCAGCAGCTTAGTGGGGGCGGGAATGTGGGAGACCCAGTACTTC. Combining the CDR3 with reference TRBV7-2 and TRBJ2-5 gives the whole variable domain GAGVSQSPSNKVTEKGKDVELRCDPISGHTALYWYRQSLGQGLEFLIYFQGNSAPDKSGLPSDRFSAERTGGSVSTLTIQRTQQEDSAVYLCASSLVGAGMWETQYFGPGTRLLVL.

To note about this clonotype: At one end, the junction sequence differs from germline, possibly due to a read error. J is TRBJ2-7 and V is TRBV4-2; D possibly uses TRBD1 or TRBD2 (5 bases each). CDR1 is LGHNA, CDR2 YNFKEQ, per germline. The CDR3 spans 13 residues. In DNA form, the CDR3 reads TGCGCCAGCAGCCAAGATTTGGGGGACGAGCAGTACTTC. This translates into CASSQDLGDEQYF.

The gene calls are TRBV28 and TRBJ2-1, with D perhaps matching TRBD2 (6 bases). V was trimmed by 1 base and J by 5 bases, leaving 6 bases between them. The CDR3 extends over 13 amino acids. Per germline, CDR1 MDHEN and CDR2 SYDVKM. CDR3 in amino acids: CASSLSGDNEQFF. CDR3 DNA sequence: TGTGCCAGCAGTTTATCGGGGGACAATGAGCAGTTCTTC.

This chain joins TRBV20-1 and TRBJ1-1; no firm D call. With 5 bases removed from V and 11 bases from J, the gap between germline ends came to 15 bases. Germline V gives CDR1 DFQATT, CDR2 SNEGSKA (reference sequence). This CDR3 is built from 11 residues. The CDR3 here is CSAPMRVGAFF. In DNA form, the CDR3 reads TGCAGTGCTCCCATGAGAGTTGGGGCTTTCTTT.

The J gene is TRBJ2-7, the V gene TRBV7-2, with 7 nucleotides matching TRBD2. V was pared by 1 base and J by 3 bases, with 6 bases of the junction left unmatched. CDR1 and CDR2 from the germline V gene are SGHTA and FQGNSA. The CDR3 has 15 amino acids. The CDR3 reads CASSLGGSGNYEQYF. The CDR3 region has the DNA TGTGCCAGCAGCTTAGGCGGGAGCGGGAACTACGAGCAGTACTTC.

V usage is TRBV20-1 and J usage is TRBJ2-3; 9 nucleotides align to TRBD2. Looked up from germline, CDR1 is DFQATT and CDR2 is SNEGSKA (reference sequence). This CDR3 has 15 amino acids. The V and J ends lost 1 base and 2 bases, in that order; junction bases with no gene match: 4. The CDR3 is CSARVTSGPTDTQYF. Here the CDR3 DNA reads TGCAGTGCTAGAGTGACTAGCGGACCCACAGATACGCAGTATTTT.

The chain combines TRBV20-1 with TRBJ2-5, with a possible D match to TRBD1 (5 bases). This CDR3 contains 14 residues. Deletions cut 4 bases from V and 4 bases from J, with 16 bases between. Germline assignment: CDR1 DFQATT and CDR2 SNEGSKA (reference sequence). The chain's CDR3 is CSATLAGFGETQYF. The CDR3 DNA is TGCAGTGCTACTCTCGCAGGGTTCGGAGAGACCCAGTACTTC.

The V call is TRBV24-1, the J call TRBJ2-2; 7 bases are a match to TRBD1. This CDR3 has 15 residues. The junction had 9 bases not matched to a gene; V was cut back by 9 bases and J by 3 bases. Germline values: CDR1 KGHDR, CDR2 SFDVKD. In DNA, the CDR3 is TGTGCCACCGCGAACAGAGACAGGGACACCGGGGAGCTGTTTTTT. This translates into CATANRDRDTGELFF.

This clonotype was found a few times. This rearrangement joins TRBV28 to TRBJ1-6; D is unresolved. Per the germline V gene, CDR1 is MDHEN and CDR2 is SYDVKM. The CDR3 runs 16 residues. Trimming shortened V by 4 bases and J by 7 bases, and 17 bases separated the two germline ends. CDR3 sequence reads: CASSSLVSRENSPLHF. For the CDR3, the DNA is TGTGCCAGCAGTTCCCTAGTGTCACGGGAGAATTCACCCCTCCACTTT. The full variable domain, rest sourced from reference TRBV28 and TRBJ1-6, is DVKVTQSSRYLVKRTGEKVFLECVQDMDHENMFWYRQDPGLGLRLIYFSYDVKMKEKGDIPEGYSVSREKKERFSLILESASTNQTSMYLCASSSLVSRENSPLHFGNGTRLTVT.

This clonotype was seen a few times. The chain links TRBV5-5 to TRBJ2-7; D is undetermined. In germline, CDR1 is SGHKS, CDR2 YYEKEE (reference sequence). This CDR3 comprises 15 residues. The germline V and J ends were trimmed by 4 bases and 0 bases, with 14 bases remaining between them. CDR3 nucleotides: TGTGCCAGCAGCCTCCCGATGTTGAGCTCCTACGAGCAGTACTTC. Amino acid sequence: CASSLPMLSSYEQYF.

This clonotype was detected a few times. The chain carries TRBV7-2 and TRBJ2-5, with a tentative D call TRBD2 (6 bases). The CDR3 extends over 12 amino acids. Germline CDR1 is SGHTA and CDR2 is FQGNSA. V was pared by 6 bases and J by 3 bases, with 8 bases between. The CDR3 nucleotides read TGTGCCAGCAGTGTAGCGGAAGAGACCCAGTACTTC. Its translation: CASSVAEETQYF.

The CDR3: CASSFLRADSYNEQFF. In DNA form, the CDR3 reads TGTGCCAGCAGTTTCCTACGCGCTGATTCTTACAATGAGCAGTTCTTC. This rearrangement joins TRBV6-5 to TRBJ2-1, with D hard to call. CDR3 size: 16 residues. The ends were cut back, 4 bases at V and 4 bases at J, with 17 bases in the middle. The germline CDR1 and CDR2 sequences are MNHEY and SVGAGI.

This clonotype showed up just a few times. This chain uses TRBV7-9 with TRBJ2-5, with 9 bases that match TRBD2. Per the germline V gene, CDR1 is SEHNR and CDR2 is FQNEAQ (reference sequence). CDR3 length: 16 residues. V gave up 1 base and J gave up 5 bases; unmatched junction bases: 8. The CDR3 DNA sequence: TGTGCCAGCAGCTTAGTGGGTAGCGGGAGTTGGGAGACCCAGTACTTC. This gives the protein CASSLVGSGSWETQYF.

The sample holds a few counts of this clonotype. This chain uses TRBV7-9 with TRBJ2-7; unclear D gene. The length of the CDR3 is 13 residues. Trimming shortened V by 2 bases and J by 2 bases, and 7 bases separated the two germline ends. Per the germline V gene, CDR1 is SEHNR and CDR2 is FQNEAQ (reference sequence). In nucleotides, the CDR3 is TGTGCCAGCAGCTTACAGCAAACCTACGAGCAGTACTTC. It is translated as CASSLQQTYEQYF.

This clonotype was seen more than once but under ten times. The CDR3, as DNA: TGCAGTGCTACCCCACTAGCGGGAGGAAAGGATACGCAGTATTTT. Protein sequence: CSATPLAGGKDTQYF. The rearrangement uses TRBV20-1 and TRBJ2-3; TRBD2 aligns across 12 bases. CDR1 is DFQATT, CDR2 SNEGSKA, per germline (reference sequence). Losses at the gene ends were 4 bases for V and 6 bases for J; bases not matched to a gene: 8. The CDR3 is 15 residues long.

V gene TRBV12-3 or TRBV12-4 combines with J gene TRBJ2-3; maybe TRBD2 (6 bases). Trimming removed 3 bases from V and 2 bases from J, with 12 bases in between. The CDR3 consists of 15 residues. CDR3 amino acids: CASSFPGETTDTQYF. DNA for the CDR3: TGTGCCAGCAGTTTCCCGGGGGAAACCACAGATACGCAGTATTTT.

The CDR3 DNA follows: TGTGCCAGCAGTGCTAGGGACGAATTTGAAGCTTTCTTT. This sequence encodes CASSARDEFEAFF. The rearrangement uses TRBV27 and TRBJ1-1; D might be TRBD1 (5 bases). Trimming stripped 5 bases from V and 7 bases from J, with 14 bases between. This CDR3 comprises 13 residues. Per germline, CDR1 MNHEY and CDR2 SMNVEV (reference sequence).

The sample holds a few counts of this clonotype. The gene calls are TRBV10-3 and TRBJ1-2, with a weak D call TRBD1 (6 bases). Germline V gene data show CDR1 as ENHRY and CDR2 as SYGVKD. V was pared by 6 bases and J by 3 bases, with 11 bases between. This CDR3 has 13 amino acids. CDR3 sequence: CAIRLNRDYGYTF. CDR3 bases: TGTGCCATCAGGTTGAACAGGGACTATGGCTACACCTTC.

This clonotype has just a few counts. The chain uses TRBV7-2 and TRBJ2-1; D uncertain. The CDR3 has 13 residues. V was pared by 4 bases and J by 4 bases, with 8 bases between. Germline CDR1 SGHTA, CDR2 FQGNSA. The CDR3 loop is CASSSTVYNEQFF. The CDR3 region has the DNA TGTGCCAGCAGCTCGACCGTGTACAATGAGCAGTTCTTC.

This clonotype has a handful of counts. V gene TRBV7-9 combines with J gene TRBJ2-5, with 7 bases matching TRBD1. The CDR3 covers 14 residues. Germline CDR1 reads SEHNR; CDR2 reads FQNEAQ (reference sequence). After removal of 4 bases from V and 5 bases from J, the junction contained 7 bases not matched to a gene. The CDR3, as DNA: TGTGCCAGCAGCTCCAACAGGGGATTCGAGACCCAGTACTTC. Translation: CASSSNRGFETQYF. Using reference TRBV7-9 and TRBJ2-5 for the parts outside the CDR3, the full variable domain is DTGVSQNPRHKITKRGQNVTFRCDPISEHNRLYWYRQTLGQGPEFLTYFQNEAQLEKSRLLSDRFSAERPKGSFSTLEIQRTEQGDSAMYLCASSSNRGFETQYFGPGTRLLVL.